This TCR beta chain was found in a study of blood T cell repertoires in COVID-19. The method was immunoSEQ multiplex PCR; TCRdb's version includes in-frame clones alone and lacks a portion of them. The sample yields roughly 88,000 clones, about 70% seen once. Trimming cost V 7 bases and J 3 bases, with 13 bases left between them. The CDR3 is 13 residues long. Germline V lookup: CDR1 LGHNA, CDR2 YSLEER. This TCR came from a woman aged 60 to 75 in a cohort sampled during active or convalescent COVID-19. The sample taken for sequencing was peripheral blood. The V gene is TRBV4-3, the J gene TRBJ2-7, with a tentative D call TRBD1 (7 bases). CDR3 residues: CASNSGGNYEQYF. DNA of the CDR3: TGCGCCAGCAACTCAGGGGGGAACTACGAGCAGTACTTC.